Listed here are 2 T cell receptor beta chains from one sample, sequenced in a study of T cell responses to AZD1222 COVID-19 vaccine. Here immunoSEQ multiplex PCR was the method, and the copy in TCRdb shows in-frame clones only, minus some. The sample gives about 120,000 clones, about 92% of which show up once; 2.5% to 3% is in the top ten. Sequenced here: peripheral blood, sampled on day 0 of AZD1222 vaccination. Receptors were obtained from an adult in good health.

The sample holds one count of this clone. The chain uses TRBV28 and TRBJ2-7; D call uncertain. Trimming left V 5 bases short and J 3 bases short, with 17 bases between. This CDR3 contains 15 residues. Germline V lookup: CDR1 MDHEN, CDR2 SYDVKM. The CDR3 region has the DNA TGTGCCAGCAGTCACCCGGTGGGCGTGAACTACGAGCAGTACTTC. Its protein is CASSHPVGVNYEQYF.

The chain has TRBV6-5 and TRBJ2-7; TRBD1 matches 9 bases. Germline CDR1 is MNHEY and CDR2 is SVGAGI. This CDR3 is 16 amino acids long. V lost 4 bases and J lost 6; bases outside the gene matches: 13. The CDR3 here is CASSSPRGTGFGEQYF. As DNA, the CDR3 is TGTGCCAGCAGTTCCCCCCGCGGGACAGGGTTCGGCGAGCAGTACTTC.